Listed here are 31 T cell receptor beta chains from one sample, sequenced in a study of blood T cells in healthy people across ages. Primed by a sample-barcoded 5' primer and a J-beta primer mix, a second PCR proceeded for 7 to 11 cycles. TCRdb reprocessed the 5' RACE reads with MiXCR, giving one entry per CDR3 protein. The repertoire holds 700,000 to 850,000 distinct CDR3 sequences, approximately 35% seen once, with 10% to 15% in the top ten. Sequencing was carried out using blood. These receptor sequences come from a man between 18 and 35 years old in good health.

The rearrangement uses TRBV21-1 and TRBJ1-5; TRBD1 is taken as the D call from the table, unchecked against the DNA. TRBV21-1 is a recognized pseudogene. There are 17 residues in the CDR3. CDR3: CASSLSRGTDSNQPQHF. The CDR3 DNA is TGTGCCAGCAGCTTATCCCGGGGAACGGATAGCAATCAGCCCCAGCATTTT.

In this sample, this clonotype turned up many times. The chain has TRBV9 and TRBJ2-7; 7 bases are shared with TRBD1. The germline gives CDR1 SGDLS, CDR2 YYNGEE. The CDR3 has 15 amino acids. The V and J ends lost 3 bases and 0 bases, in that order; junction bases with no gene match: 6. The CDR3 DNA reads TGTGCCAGCAGCGAGACAGGGAAAAGCTCCTACGAGCAGTACTTC. Protein product: CASSETGKSSYEQYF.

As for this clonotype: This may arise from a read error, as a much more abundant clone is one base away. This chain uses TRBV12-3 or TRBV12-4 with TRBJ1-6; TRBD1 aligns across 9 bases. The CDR3 is 15 residues long. Unmatched junction bases numbered 3, after V lost 3 bases and J lost 6 bases. In DNA form, the CDR3 reads TGTGCCAGCAGTTTCGTGACAGGGGGTAATTCACCCCTCCACTTT. Protein product: CASSFVTGGNSPLHF.

The table lists this clonotype with a few counts. The CDR3, as DNA: TGCAGTGCTAGACCCGGGACGGACAAAAACATTCAGTACTTC. It specifies CSARPGTDKNIQYF. The V gene is TRBV20-1, the J gene TRBJ2-4; D assignment may be TRBD1 or TRBD2 (5 bases each). Germline CDR1 DFQATT, CDR2 SNEGSKA (reference sequence). The CDR3 totals 14 residues. V was pared by 2 bases and J by 3 bases, with 11 bases between.

J is TRBJ1-1 and V is TRBV4-1; D is undetermined. V shed 0 bases and J shed 4 bases, with 18 bases lying between them. Germline CDR1 and CDR2: MGHRA and YSYEKL. This CDR3 comprises 17 residues. The CDR3 loop is CASSQESTSILGTEAFF. The CDR3 coding sequence is TGCGCCAGCAGCCAAGAAAGTACATCCATATTGGGCACTGAAGCTTTCTTT.

This clonotype was found many times. The rearrangement links TRBV10-3 to TRBJ2-3, with 9 bases lining up with TRBD1. The CDR3 runs 13 residues. Germline values: CDR1 ENHRY, CDR2 SYGVKD. With 11 bases clipped from V and 3 bases from J, the junction kept 6 bases outside the gene matches. The CDR3 DNA reads TGTGCCTTCCGGGACAGGGAGACAGATACGCAGTATTTT. It is translated as CAFRDRETDTQYF.

The J gene is TRBJ1-2, the V gene TRBV2; weak D call: TRBD1 (5 bases). Deletions cut 5 bases from V and 4 bases from J, with 11 bases between. The CDR3 length is 13 residues. In germline, CDR1 is SNHLY, CDR2 FYNNEI. The CDR3 reads CASSPTALYGYTF. CDR3 nucleotides: TGTGCCAGCAGTCCGACAGCACTCTATGGCTACACCTTC.

The V gene is TRBV7-9, the J gene TRBJ1-1; D unresolved. The CDR3 is 14 amino acids. CDR1 and CDR2 from the germline V gene are SEHNR and FQNEAQ (reference sequence). Deletions cut 3 bases from V and 0 bases from J, with 8 bases between. CDR3 bases: TGTGCCAGCAGCTTGCAGACCATGAACACTGAAGCTTTCTTT. It translates to CASSLQTMNTEAFF. The full variable domain, with the rest looked up from reference TRBV7-9 and TRBJ1-1, is DTGVSQNPRHKITKRGQNVTFRCDPISEHNRLYWYRQTLGQGPEFLTYFQNEAQLEKSRLLSDRFSAERPKGSFSTLEIQRTEQGDSAMYLCASSLQTMNTEAFFGQGTRLTVV.

The V gene is TRBV7-9, the J gene TRBJ1-1, with D possibly being TRBD1 (6 bases). The V end lost 6 bases, the J end lost 3 bases, and 11 bases lay between the germline ends. Germline values: CDR1 SEHNR, CDR2 FQNEAQ (reference sequence). The CDR3 is 13 amino acids. In DNA, the CDR3 is TGTGCCAGCAGTGCACGGACAGACACTGAAGCTTTCTTT. The encoded protein is CASSARTDTEAFF.

This chain uses TRBV20-1 with TRBJ1-4; D unresolved. The CDR3 runs to 12 residues. In germline, CDR1 is DFQATT, CDR2 SNEGSKA (reference sequence). With 5 bases removed from V and 8 bases from J, the gap between germline ends came to 12 bases. As DNA, the CDR3 is TGCAGTGCTCCGGAGGGAAGGGAAAAACTGTTTTTT. Its translation is CSAPEGREKLFF.

The chain has TRBV24-1 and TRBJ2-6; 9 bases line up with TRBD1. Looked up from germline, CDR1 is KGHDR and CDR2 is SFDVKD. V was clipped by 4 bases and J by 0 bases; unmatched bases: 9. CDR3 length equals 19 residues. The CDR3 loop is CATSESPGQGNSGANVLTF. DNA for the CDR3: TGTGCCACCAGTGAGAGTCCCGGACAGGGGAACTCTGGGGCCAACGTCCTGACTTTC.

This clonotype was detected ten times or more. CDR3 nucleotide sequence: TGCGCCAGCAGCCAAGGACAGGGGGTTCGCTACGAGCAGTACTTC. The encoded protein is CASSQGQGVRYEQYF. V and J are TRBV4-3 and TRBJ2-7; 9 bases agree with TRBD1. The CDR3 extends over 15 amino acids. Looked up from germline, CDR1 is LGHNA and CDR2 is YSLEER. After removal of 1 base from V and 3 bases from J, the junction contained 4 bases not matched to a gene.

The V and J genes are TRBV9 and TRBJ2-5, with 7 bases fitting TRBD2. The trim removed 0 bases at V and 11 bases at J, leaving 10 bases unmatched. The CDR3 extends over 14 amino acids. CDR1 is SGDLS, CDR2 YYNGEE, per germline. CDR3 region: CASSVVGRANEQYF. As DNA, the CDR3 is TGTGCCAGCAGCGTAGTTGGGAGGGCAAATGAGCAGTACTTC.

This chain uses TRBV18 with TRBJ1-2; 7 nucleotides agree with TRBD1. This CDR3 has 17 residues. Germline V gene data show CDR1 as KGHSH and CDR2 as LQKENI. The V segment lost 6 bases and the J segment 9 bases; nucleotides outside the gene matches: 22. The CDR3, as DNA: TGTGCCAGCTCCCCTTCGCCAGAGTACAGGGGACGGAGTAGCTACACCTTC. It yields the protein CASSPSPEYRGRSSYTF.

This clonotype was seen more than once but under ten times. This chain joins TRBV28 and TRBJ2-6, with D tentatively TRBD2 (6 bases). Trimming removed 6 bases from V and 1 base from J, with 7 bases in between. The CDR3 is made up of 14 amino acids. Germline V gene lookup returns CDR1 MDHEN and CDR2 SYDVKM. CDR3 bases: TGTGCCAGCAGGGGAGGATCTGGGGCCAACGTCCTGACTTTC. Protein: CASRGGSGANVLTF.

This clonotype was observed a single time. The gene calls are TRBV7-2 and TRBJ2-7; 9 nucleotides agree with TRBD2. Germline loops: CDR1 SGHTA, CDR2 FQGNSA. V trimming: 4 bases; J trimming: 7 bases; junction bases outside the gene matches: 11. The CDR3 runs to 15 residues. In nucleotides, the CDR3 is TGTGCCAGCAGCTCGGGACTAGCTGATAGTGGTGAGCAGTACTTC. Residues: CASSSGLADSGEQYF.

This clonotype was picked up many times. The rearrangement joins TRBV20-1 to TRBJ2-5, with D possibly TRBD2 on 5 matching bases. Trimming stripped 4 bases from V and 2 bases from J, with 11 bases between. This CDR3 contains 13 residues. Germline lookup yields CDR1 DFQATT and CDR2 SNEGSKA (reference sequence). CDR3 DNA sequence: TGCAGTGCTAACCCACTAGGACAAGAGACCCAGTACTTC. Encoded protein: CSANPLGQETQYF.

The gene calls are TRBV29-1 and TRBJ2-1; 7 bases fit TRBD2. The trim removed 6 bases at V and 4 bases at J, leaving 12 bases unmatched. Per the germline V gene, CDR1 is SQVTM and CDR2 is ANQGSEA. CDR3 length: 15 residues. CDR3 bases: TGCAGCGTGAGGGAGGGTCCTAGAATATACAATGAGCAGTTCTTC. Protein: CSVREGPRIYNEQFF.

This clonotype was picked up many times. The V and J genes are TRBV24-1 and TRBJ2-1; D possibly corresponds to TRBD1 (7 bases). The CDR3 loop spans 15 amino acids. Trimming stripped 4 bases from V and 5 bases from J, with 14 bases between. Germline CDR1 and CDR2: KGHDR and SFDVKD. This chain's CDR3 is CATSEAGQRNNEQFF. In nucleotides, the CDR3 is TGTGCCACCAGTGAGGCGGGACAGCGCAACAATGAGCAGTTCTTC.

The chain recombines TRBV6-5 with TRBJ1-1; the match to TRBD1 covers 7 bases. Germline V CDR1 and CDR2: MNHEY, SVGAGI. The length of the CDR3 is 14 residues. V lost 6 bases to trimming and J lost 5 bases; unmatched junction nucleotides: 9. CDR3 loop: CASRPGQSRTEAFF. The CDR3 nucleotides are TGTGCCAGCAGACCGGGACAGAGCAGGACTGAAGCTTTCTTT.

This clonotype was seen just once. This chain uses TRBV6-6 with TRBJ1-1; D possibly corresponds to TRBD1 (6 bases). The V and J ends lost 0 bases and 1 base respectively, with 12 bases between them. The CDR3 loop spans 16 amino acids. CDR1 is MNHNY, CDR2 SVGAGI, per germline (reference sequence). Here the CDR3 reads CASSYSLDSKNTEAFF. CDR3 coding DNA: TGTGCCAGCAGTTACTCTTTGGACAGCAAGAACACTGAAGCTTTCTTT.

This chain uses TRBV12-3 or TRBV12-4 with TRBJ2-1; D gene unclear. The CDR3 contains 15 residues. V lost 3 bases, J lost 3 bases, and 12 bases lay in between. The CDR3 DNA is TGTGCCAGCAGTTTGGACCAAAAAATCTACAATGAGCAGTTCTTC. Translating gives CASSLDQKIYNEQFF.

Note on this clonotype: A much larger clonotype is one base distant, so this may be a read error. The V call is TRBV12-3 or TRBV12-4, the J call TRBJ2-5; D is tentatively TRBD1 or TRBD2 (6 bases each). The CDR3 is 15 residues long. V dropped 3 bases and J dropped 11 bases, with 22 bases sitting between them. This CDR3 is CASSFEGGSYNEQYF. The CDR3, as DNA: TGTGCCAGCAGTTTTGAGGGGGGCTCCTACAATGAGCAGTACTTC.

This clonotype was found many times. As DNA, the CDR3 is TGTGCCAGCAGTCCGGACTTCCTGGATTCTGGGGCCAACGTCCTGACTTTC. It specifies CASSPDFLDSGANVLTF. The genes are TRBV6-2 or TRBV6-3 and TRBJ2-6, with D perhaps TRBD2 (5 bases). The V gene's germline CDR1 is MNHEY and CDR2 SVGEGT. With 5 bases removed from V and 1 base from J, the gap between germline ends came to 15 bases. This CDR3 has 17 amino acids.

The CDR3 DNA is TGCAGTGCTAGAGAGGGCTTCAGATCTGAAGCTTTCTTT. It specifies CSAREGFRSEAFF. V is TRBV20-1 and J is TRBJ1-1; D is ambiguous. Trimming stripped 0 bases from V and 6 bases from J, with 11 bases between. The CDR3 loop spans 13 amino acids. CDR1 is DFQATT and CDR2 is SNEGSKA in the germline V gene (reference sequence).

This chain uses TRBV4-2 with TRBJ1-2; D remains ambiguous. V was shortened by 11 bases and J by 0 bases, with 16 bases between the two germline ends. CDR1 LGHNA and CDR2 YNFKEQ come from the germline V gene. The CDR3 loop spans 14 amino acids. Here the CDR3 DNA reads TGTGCCTACTGGACCGGCCCTCCTAACTATGGCTACACCTTC. This sequence encodes CAYWTGPPNYGYTF.

The count of this clonotype is one. This rearrangement joins TRBV29-1 to TRBJ1-1; TRBD1 might be the D (5 bases). Trimming pared 6 bases from V and 8 bases from J, leaving 10 bases between. The CDR3 is 10 amino acids. The germline CDR1 and CDR2 sequences are SQVTM and ANQGSEA. The CDR3 DNA is TGCAGCGTGGGGGAGCTCGAAGCTTTCTTT. Its protein product is CSVGELEAFF.

The chain is built from TRBV7-9 and TRBJ2-1; maybe TRBD2 (6 bases). Trimming removed 5 bases from V and 0 bases from J, with 11 bases in between. Germline assignment: CDR1 SEHNR and CDR2 FQNEAQ (reference sequence). The CDR3 has 15 residues. The CDR3 reads CASSPRDFSYNEQFF. In nucleotides, the CDR3 is TGTGCCAGCAGCCCGAGGGACTTCTCCTACAATGAGCAGTTCTTC. Based on the CDR3 plus reference TRBV7-9 and TRBJ2-1, the full variable domain is DTGVSQNPRHKITKRGQNVTFRCDPISEHNRLYWYRQTLGQGPEFLTYFQNEAQLEKSRLLSDRFSAERPKGSFSTLEIQRTEQGDSAMYLCASSPRDFSYNEQFFGPGTRLTVL.

This clonotype was recorded at least ten times. The rearrangement uses TRBV14 and TRBJ2-3; D gene unclear. The germline V and J ends were trimmed by 0 bases and 1 base, with 17 bases remaining between them. The CDR3 loop spans 18 amino acids. CDR1 and CDR2 from the germline V gene are SGHDN and FVKESK. The CDR3 reads CASSQDDPAIMGTDTQYF. The CDR3 bases are TGTGCCAGCAGCCAAGATGACCCGGCAATTATGGGCACAGATACGCAGTATTTT.

As to this clonotype: A much more abundant neighbour one base away suggests this may be a read error. V gene TRBV12-3 or TRBV12-4 combines with J gene TRBJ2-3; 8 bases agree with TRBD2. Trimming took 7 bases from V and 1 from J; bases not matched to a gene: 1. The CDR3 contains 13 residues. CDR3 sequence (DNA): TGTGCCAGCAAACTAGCGGGCACAGATACGCAGTATTTT. This translates into CASKLAGTDTQYF.

On this clonotype itself: An end of the junction differs from the germline gene, which may be a read error. The chain couples TRBV4-1 to TRBJ1-2, with a weak D call TRBD1 (5 bases). Germline V lookup: CDR1 MGHRA, CDR2 YSYEKL. This CDR3 spans 14 amino acids. CDR3: CAGSQDRGNYGYTF. CDR3 sequence (DNA): TGCGCCGGCAGCCAAGACAGAGGGAACTATGGCTACACCTTC.